These T cell receptor beta chains were read from a single sample in a study of T cell repertoires in ileal Crohn's disease. Clones were sequenced by immunoSEQ multiplex PCR, and TCRdb holds only the in-frame ones, with some missing. The sample contains some 17,000 clones, 80% to 90% of which appear only once. The sequencing input was ileal tissue. The receptors were sampled from an adult with Crohn's disease. Each CDR3 is given with its conserved first and last residue. The order of the fields is clone size, J gene, D gene, V gene, CDR3 protein, CDR3 DNA. A D gene is named only where the DNA matches it firmly. For some rows the clone size is stated as once, few or many, or as a class when expanded; others skip it.

.,TRBJ1-2,TRBD1,TRBV28,CASSTGGVIYGYTF,TGTGCCAGCAGTACAGGGGGCGTTATCTATGGCTACACCTTC
.,TRBJ2-5,.,TRBV9,CASSPGTQRGETQYF,TGTGCCAGCAGCCCTGGGACTCAACGGGGGGAGACCCAGTACTTC
.,TRBJ2-7,TRBD2,TRBV5-1,CASSLGLGLAGYEQYF,TGCGCCAGCAGCTTGGGTCTGGGACTAGCGGGCTACGAGCAGTACTTC
.,TRBJ2-3,.,TRBV15,CATSRSGARIEDTQYF,TGTGCCACCAGCAGATCTGGGGCTCGTATAGAGGATACGCAGTATTTT
few,TRBJ1-2,TRBD1,TRBV6-1,CASAGTANYGYTF,TGTGCCAGCGCCGGGACAGCTAACTATGGCTACACCTTC
.,TRBJ1-1,.,TRBV27,CASKIQGDRDTEAFF,TGTGCCAGCAAAATACAGGGAGATAGGGACACTGAAGCTTTCTTT
.,TRBJ2-5,.,TRBV5-1,CASSLRAGQETQYF,TGCGCCAGCAGCTTGAGAGCAGGTCAAGAGACCCAGTACTTC
once,TRBJ2-1,TRBD2,TRBV19,CASSYSGNIEGNEQFF,TGTGCCAGTAGTTACAGCGGGAACATAGAGGGAAATGAGCAGTTCTTC
.,TRBJ2-5,TRBD2,TRBV27,CASSLWTSGSEEQYF,TGTGCCAGCAGTTTATGGACTAGCGGGAGTGAGGAGCAGTACTTC
.,TRBJ1-3,.,TRBV15,CATSRGDRASGNTIYF,TGTGCCACCAGCAGGGGTGACAGAGCCTCTGGAAACACCATATATTTT
.,TRBJ1-4,.,TRBV6-6,CASSYPRQRGEKLFF,TGTGCCAGCAGTTACCCTCGGCAAAGAGGGGAAAAACTGTTTTTT
once,TRBJ2-2,TRBD1,TRBV7-9,CASSKGDRDTGELFF,TGTGCCAGCAGCAAGGGGGACAGGGACACCGGGGAGCTGTTTTTT
.,TRBJ1-2,.,TRBV29-1,CSVARTQNYGYTF,TGCAGCGTTGCCAGGACACAGAACTATGGCTACACCTTC
.,TRBJ2-7,.,TRBV6-5,CASKRTEITYEQYF,TGTGCCAGCAAGCGGACAGAAATCACCTACGAGCAGTACTTC
.,TRBJ1-5,TRBD1,TRBV28,CASSPGGKSNQPQHF,TGTGCCAGCAGCCCAGGGGGTAAGAGCAATCAGCCCCAGCATTTT
.,TRBJ2-2,TRBD1,TRBV6-1,CASSDPPTRTGPGELFF,TGTGCCAGCAGTGACCCCCCCACCCGGACAGGTCCCGGGGAGCTGTTTTTT
.,TRBJ2-3,TRBD2,TRBV7-2,CASIARGGTDTQYF,TGTGCCAGCATAGCACGGGGGGGGACAGATACGCAGTATTTT
.,TRBJ2-5,.,TRBV5-4,CASSRGQSRETQYF,TGTGCCAGCAGCCGTGGGCAGTCACGGGAGACCCAGTACTTC
.,TRBJ2-7,.,TRBV28,CASSTPGYRSSYEQYF,TGTGCCAGCAGCACCCCAGGGTACAGAAGCTCCTACGAGCAGTACTTC
.,TRBJ2-7,TRBD1,TRBV6-6,CASRDIEGAYEQYF,TGTGCCAGCAGAGACATCGAGGGGGCTTACGAGCAGTACTTC
few,TRBJ1-1,.,TRBV19,CASSRQNTEAFF,TGTGCCAGTAGTAGGCAGAACACTGAAGCTTTCTTT
.,TRBJ2-7,.,TRBV2,CASSTPGSRGYEQYF,TGTGCCAGCAGTACACCCGGGAGCAGAGGCTACGAGCAGTACTTC
medium-sized,TRBJ2-5,.,TRBV27,CASMQGGSYGETQYF,TGTGCCAGCATGCAGGGAGGCTCGTATGGAGAGACCCAGTACTTC
.,TRBJ1-1,.,TRBV28,CASSSPTARDSLNTEAFF,TGTGCCAGCAGTTCACCCACGGCTCGTGACAGCTTGAACACTGAAGCTTTCTTT